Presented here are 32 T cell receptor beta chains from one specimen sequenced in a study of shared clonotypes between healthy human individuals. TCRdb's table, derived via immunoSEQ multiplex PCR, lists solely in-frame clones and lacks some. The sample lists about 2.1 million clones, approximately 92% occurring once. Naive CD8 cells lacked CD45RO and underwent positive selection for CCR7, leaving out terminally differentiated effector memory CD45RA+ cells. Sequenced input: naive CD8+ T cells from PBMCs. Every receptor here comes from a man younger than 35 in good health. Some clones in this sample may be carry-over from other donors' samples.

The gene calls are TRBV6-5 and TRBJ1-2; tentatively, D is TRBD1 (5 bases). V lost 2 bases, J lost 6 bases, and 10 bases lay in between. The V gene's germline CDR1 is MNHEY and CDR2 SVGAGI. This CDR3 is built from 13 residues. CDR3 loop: CASSYQGSDGYTF. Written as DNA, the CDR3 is TGTGCCAGCAGTTACCAGGGATCGGATGGCTACACCTTC.

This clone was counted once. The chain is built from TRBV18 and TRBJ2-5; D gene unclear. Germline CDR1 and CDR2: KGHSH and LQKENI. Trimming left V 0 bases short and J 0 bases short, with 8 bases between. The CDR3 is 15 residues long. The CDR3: CASSPPRANQETQYF. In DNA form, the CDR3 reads TGTGCCAGCTCACCACCCCGCGCGAACCAAGAGACCCAGTACTTC.

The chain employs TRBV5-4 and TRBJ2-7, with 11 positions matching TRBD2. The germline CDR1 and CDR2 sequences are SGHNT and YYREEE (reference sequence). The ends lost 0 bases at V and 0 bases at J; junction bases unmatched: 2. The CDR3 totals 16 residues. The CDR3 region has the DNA TGTGCCAGCAGCTTGGCGACTAGCGGGGCCTCCTACGAGCAGTACTTC. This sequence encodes CASSLATSGASYEQYF.

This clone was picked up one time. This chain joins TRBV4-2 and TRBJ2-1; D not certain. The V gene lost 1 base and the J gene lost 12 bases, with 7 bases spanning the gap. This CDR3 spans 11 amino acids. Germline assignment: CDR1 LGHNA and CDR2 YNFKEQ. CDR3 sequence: CASSQGVAQFF. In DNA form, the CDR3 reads TGTGCCAGCAGCCAAGGCGTAGCGCAGTTCTTC.

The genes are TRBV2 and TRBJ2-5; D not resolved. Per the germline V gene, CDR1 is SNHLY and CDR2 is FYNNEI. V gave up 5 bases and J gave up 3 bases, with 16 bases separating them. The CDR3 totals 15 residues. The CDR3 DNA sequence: TGTGCCAGCAGTAACTTCGGAGACCTTAAAGAGACCCAGTACTTC. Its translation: CASSNFGDLKETQYF. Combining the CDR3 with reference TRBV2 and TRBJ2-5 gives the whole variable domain EPEVTQTPSHQVTQMGQEVILRCVPISNHLYFYWYRQILGQKVEFLVSFYNNEISEKSEIFDDQFSVERPDGSNFTLKIRSTKLEDSAMYFCASSNFGDLKETQYFGPGTRLLVL.

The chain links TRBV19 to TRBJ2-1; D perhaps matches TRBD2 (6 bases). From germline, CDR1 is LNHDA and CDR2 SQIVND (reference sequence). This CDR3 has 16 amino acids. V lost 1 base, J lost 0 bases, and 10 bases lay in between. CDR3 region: CASSIVGLGSYNEQFF. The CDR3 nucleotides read TGTGCCAGTAGTATAGTGGGACTCGGCTCCTACAATGAGCAGTTCTTC.

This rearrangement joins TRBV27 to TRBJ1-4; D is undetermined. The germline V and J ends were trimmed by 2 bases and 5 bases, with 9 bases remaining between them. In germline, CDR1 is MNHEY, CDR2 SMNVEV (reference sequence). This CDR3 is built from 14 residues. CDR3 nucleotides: TGTGCCAGCAGTTTAATCGTGGGGAATGAAAAACTGTTTTTT. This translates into CASSLIVGNEKLFF.

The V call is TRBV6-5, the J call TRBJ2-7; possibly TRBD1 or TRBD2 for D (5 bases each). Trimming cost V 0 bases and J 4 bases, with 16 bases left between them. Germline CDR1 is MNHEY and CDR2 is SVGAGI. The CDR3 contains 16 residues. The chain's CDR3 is CASSYSEGTVRYEQYF. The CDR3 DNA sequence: TGTGCCAGCAGTTACTCGGAAGGGACGGTCCGATACGAGCAGTACTTC.

The CDR3 DNA reads TGCGCCAGCAGCTCCGCCGGGACAGGGTTCAAAAACATTCAGTACTTC. This translates into CASSSAGTGFKNIQYF. V and J are TRBV5-1 and TRBJ2-4; 9 positions match TRBD1. J gave up 3 bases and V 3 bases, and 7 bases lay outside the gene matches. Germline CDR1 is SGHRS and CDR2 is YFSETQ. CDR3 length equals 16 residues. The complete variable domain, with remaining parts taken from reference TRBV5-1 and TRBJ2-4, reads KAGVTQTPRYLIKTRGQQVTLSCSPISGHRSVSWYQQTPGQGLQFLFEYFSETQRNKGNFPGRFSGRQFSNSRSEMNVSTLELGDSALYLCASSSAGTGFKNIQYFGAGTRLSVL.

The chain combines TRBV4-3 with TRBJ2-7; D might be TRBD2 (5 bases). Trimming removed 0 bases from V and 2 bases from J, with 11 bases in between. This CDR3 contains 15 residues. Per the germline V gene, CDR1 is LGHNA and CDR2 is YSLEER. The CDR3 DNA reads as TGCGCCAGCAGCCAAGATGAGGCGGGTGCCTACGAGCAGTACTTC. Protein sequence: CASSQDEAGAYEQYF.

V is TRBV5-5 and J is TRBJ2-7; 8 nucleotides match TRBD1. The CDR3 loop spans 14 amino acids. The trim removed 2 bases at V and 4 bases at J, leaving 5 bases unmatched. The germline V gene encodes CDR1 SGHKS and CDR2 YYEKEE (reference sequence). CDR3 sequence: CASSFQGARYEQYF. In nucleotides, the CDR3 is TGTGCCAGCAGCTTCCAGGGGGCTCGGTACGAGCAGTACTTC.

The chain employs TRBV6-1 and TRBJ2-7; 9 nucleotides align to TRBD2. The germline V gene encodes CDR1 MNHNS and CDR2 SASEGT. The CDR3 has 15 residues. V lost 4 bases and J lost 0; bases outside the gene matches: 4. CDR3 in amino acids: CASSVPGLASYEQYF. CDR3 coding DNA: TGTGCCAGCAGTGTACCGGGACTAGCCTCCTACGAGCAGTACTTC.

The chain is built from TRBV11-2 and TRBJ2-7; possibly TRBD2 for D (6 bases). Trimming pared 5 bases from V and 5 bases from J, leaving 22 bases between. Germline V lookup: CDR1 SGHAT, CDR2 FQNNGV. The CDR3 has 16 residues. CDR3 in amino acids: CASSPSTRGGVHEQYF. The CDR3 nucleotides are TGTGCCAGCAGCCCATCAACGCGAGGCGGGGTCCACGAGCAGTACTTC.

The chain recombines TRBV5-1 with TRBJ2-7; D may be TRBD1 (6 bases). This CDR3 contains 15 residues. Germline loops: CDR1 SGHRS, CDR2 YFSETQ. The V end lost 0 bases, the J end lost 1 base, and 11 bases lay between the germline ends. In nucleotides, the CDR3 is TGCGCCAGCAGCTTGGACAGGGCGCCGTCCTACGAGCAGTACTTC. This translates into CASSLDRAPSYEQYF. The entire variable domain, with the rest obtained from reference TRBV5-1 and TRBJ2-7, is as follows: KAGVTQTPRYLIKTRGQQVTLSCSPISGHRSVSWYQQTPGQGLQFLFEYFSETQRNKGNFPGRFSGRQFSNSRSEMNVSTLELGDSALYLCASSLDRAPSYEQYFGPGTRLTVT.

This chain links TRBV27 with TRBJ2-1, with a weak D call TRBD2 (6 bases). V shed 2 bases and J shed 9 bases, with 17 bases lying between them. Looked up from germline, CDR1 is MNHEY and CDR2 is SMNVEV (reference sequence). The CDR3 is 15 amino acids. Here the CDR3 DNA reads TGTGCCAGCAGTTTAAGTCCTGCCGGGAGAGTTGAGCAGTTCTTC. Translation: CASSLSPAGRVEQFF.

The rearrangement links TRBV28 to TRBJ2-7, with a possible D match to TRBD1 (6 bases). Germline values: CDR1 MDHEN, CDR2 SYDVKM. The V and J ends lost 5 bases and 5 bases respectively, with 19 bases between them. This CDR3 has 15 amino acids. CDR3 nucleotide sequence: TGTGCCAGCAGTCGCACCAGGGGTGTTGTGAACGAGCAGTACTTC. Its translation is CASSRTRGVVNEQYF.

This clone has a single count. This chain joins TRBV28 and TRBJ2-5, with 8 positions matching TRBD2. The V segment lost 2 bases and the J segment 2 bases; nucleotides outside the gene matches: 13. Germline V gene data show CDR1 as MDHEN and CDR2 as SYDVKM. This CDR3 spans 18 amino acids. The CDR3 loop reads CASSLGLLTSAQQETQYF. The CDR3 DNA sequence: TGTGCCAGCAGTTTAGGCCTCCTGACTAGCGCACAACAAGAGACCCAGTACTTC.

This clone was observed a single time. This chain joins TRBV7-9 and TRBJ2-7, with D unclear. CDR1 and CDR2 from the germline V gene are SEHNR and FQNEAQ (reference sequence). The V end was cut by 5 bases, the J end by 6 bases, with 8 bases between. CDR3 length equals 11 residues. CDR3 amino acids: CASSPYSEQYF. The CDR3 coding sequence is TGTGCCAGCAGCCCGTATAGCGAGCAGTACTTC. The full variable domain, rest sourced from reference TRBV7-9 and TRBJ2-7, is DTGVSQNPRHKITKRGQNVTFRCDPISEHNRLYWYRQTLGQGPEFLTYFQNEAQLEKSRLLSDRFSAERPKGSFSTLEIQRTEQGDSAMYLCASSPYSEQYFGPGTRLTVT.

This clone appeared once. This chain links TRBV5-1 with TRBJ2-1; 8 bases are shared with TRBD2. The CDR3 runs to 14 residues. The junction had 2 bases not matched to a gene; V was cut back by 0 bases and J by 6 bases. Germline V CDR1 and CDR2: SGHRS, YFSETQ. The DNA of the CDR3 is TGCGCCAGCAGCTTGGGCGGGAGGTTCAATGAGCAGTTCTTC. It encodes CASSLGGRFNEQFF.

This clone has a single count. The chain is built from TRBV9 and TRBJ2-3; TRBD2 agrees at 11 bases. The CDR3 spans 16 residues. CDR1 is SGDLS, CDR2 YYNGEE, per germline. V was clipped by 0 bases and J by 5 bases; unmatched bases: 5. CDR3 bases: TGTGCCAGCAGCGTAGATAGCGGGAGGGGAAGAGATACGCAGTATTTT. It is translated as CASSVDSGRGRDTQYF.

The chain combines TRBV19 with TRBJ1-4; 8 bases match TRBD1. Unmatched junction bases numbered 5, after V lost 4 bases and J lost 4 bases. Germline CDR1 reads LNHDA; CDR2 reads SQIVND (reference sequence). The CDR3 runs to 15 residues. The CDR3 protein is CASSTRTGNNEKLFF. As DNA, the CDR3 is TGTGCCAGTAGTACCCGGACAGGGAATAATGAAAAACTGTTTTTT. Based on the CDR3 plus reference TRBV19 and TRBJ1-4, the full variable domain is DGGITQSPKYLFRKEGQNVTLSCEQNLNHDAMYWYRQDPGQGLRLIYYSQIVNDFQKGDIAEGYSVSREKKESFPLTVTSAQKNPTAFYLCASSTRTGNNEKLFFGSGTQLSVL.

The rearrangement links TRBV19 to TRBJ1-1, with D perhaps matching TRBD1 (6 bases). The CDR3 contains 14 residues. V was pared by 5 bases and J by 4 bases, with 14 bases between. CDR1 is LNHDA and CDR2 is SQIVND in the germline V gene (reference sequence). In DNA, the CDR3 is TGTGCCAGTAGTGAGGCAGGGGCTATCACTGAAGCTTTCTTT. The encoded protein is CASSEAGAITEAFF.

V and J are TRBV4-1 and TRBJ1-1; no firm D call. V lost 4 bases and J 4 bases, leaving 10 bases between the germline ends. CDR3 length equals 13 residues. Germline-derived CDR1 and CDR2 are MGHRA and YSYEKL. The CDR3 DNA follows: TGCGCCAGCAGCCCGGGGAGGGTCACTGAAGCTTTCTTT. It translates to CASSPGRVTEAFF.

The CDR3 DNA reads TGCAGCGCAGAGGGGCCCCCTAGCACAGATACGCAGTATTTT. Translating gives CSAEGPPSTDTQYF. This chain links TRBV29-1 with TRBJ2-3; D is perhaps TRBD1 or TRBD2 (5 bases each). The V gene lost 7 bases and the J gene lost 0 bases, with 14 bases spanning the gap. CDR3 length: 14 residues. Germline CDR1 is SQVTM and CDR2 is ANQGSEA.

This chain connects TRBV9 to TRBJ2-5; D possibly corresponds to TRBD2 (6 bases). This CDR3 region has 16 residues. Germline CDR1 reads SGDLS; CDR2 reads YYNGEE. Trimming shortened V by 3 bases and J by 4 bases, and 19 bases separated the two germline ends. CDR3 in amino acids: CASSALGGWGVETQYF. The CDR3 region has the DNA TGTGCCAGCAGCGCGCTTGGCGGGTGGGGGGTAGAGACCCAGTACTTC.

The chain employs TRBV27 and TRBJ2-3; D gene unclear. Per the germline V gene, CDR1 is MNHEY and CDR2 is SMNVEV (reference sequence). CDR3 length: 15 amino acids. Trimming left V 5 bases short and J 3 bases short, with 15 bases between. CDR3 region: CASSPPAGGTDTQYF. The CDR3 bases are TGTGCCAGCAGTCCCCCTGCAGGTGGAACAGATACGCAGTATTTT.

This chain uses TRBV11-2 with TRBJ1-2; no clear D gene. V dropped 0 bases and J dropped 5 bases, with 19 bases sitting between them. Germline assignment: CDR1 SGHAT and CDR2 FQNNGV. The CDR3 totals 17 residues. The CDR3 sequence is CASSLEAPVGTSYGYTF. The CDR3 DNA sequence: TGTGCCAGCAGCTTAGAGGCTCCAGTAGGAACTTCTTATGGCTACACCTTC.

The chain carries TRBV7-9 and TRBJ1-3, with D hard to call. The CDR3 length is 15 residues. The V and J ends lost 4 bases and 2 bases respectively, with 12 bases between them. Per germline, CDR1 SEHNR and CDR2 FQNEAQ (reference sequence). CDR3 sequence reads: CASSSYGEAGNTIYF. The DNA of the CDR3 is TGTGCCAGCAGCTCTTACGGGGAGGCTGGAAACACCATATATTTT.

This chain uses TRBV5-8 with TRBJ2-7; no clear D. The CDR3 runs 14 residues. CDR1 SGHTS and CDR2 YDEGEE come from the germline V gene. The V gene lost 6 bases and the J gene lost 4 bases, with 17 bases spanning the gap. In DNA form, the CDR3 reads TGTGCCAGCAATACGGATTGGGTAGCATACGAGCAGTACTTC. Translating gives CASNTDWVAYEQYF.

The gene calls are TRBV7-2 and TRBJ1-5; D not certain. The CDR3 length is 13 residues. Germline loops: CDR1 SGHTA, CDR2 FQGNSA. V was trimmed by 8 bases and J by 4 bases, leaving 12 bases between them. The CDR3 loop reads CASRRDGNQPQHF. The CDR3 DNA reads TGTGCCAGCCGTCGAGACGGTAATCAGCCCCAGCATTTT.

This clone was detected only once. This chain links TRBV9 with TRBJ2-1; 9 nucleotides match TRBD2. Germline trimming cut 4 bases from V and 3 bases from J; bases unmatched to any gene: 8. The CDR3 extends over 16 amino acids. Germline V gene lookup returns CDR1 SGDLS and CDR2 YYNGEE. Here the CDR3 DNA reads TGTGCCAGCAGCCCGGGCGGGGGGGCTTTCTACAATGAGCAGTTCTTC. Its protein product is CASSPGGGAFYNEQFF.

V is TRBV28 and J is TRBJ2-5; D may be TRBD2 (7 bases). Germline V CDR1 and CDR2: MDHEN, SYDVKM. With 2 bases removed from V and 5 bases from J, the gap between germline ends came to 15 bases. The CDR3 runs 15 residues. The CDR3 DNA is TGTGCCAGCAGTTTAAGAGGGGGGGCCGGGGAGACCCAGTACTTC. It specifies CASSLRGGAGETQYF.